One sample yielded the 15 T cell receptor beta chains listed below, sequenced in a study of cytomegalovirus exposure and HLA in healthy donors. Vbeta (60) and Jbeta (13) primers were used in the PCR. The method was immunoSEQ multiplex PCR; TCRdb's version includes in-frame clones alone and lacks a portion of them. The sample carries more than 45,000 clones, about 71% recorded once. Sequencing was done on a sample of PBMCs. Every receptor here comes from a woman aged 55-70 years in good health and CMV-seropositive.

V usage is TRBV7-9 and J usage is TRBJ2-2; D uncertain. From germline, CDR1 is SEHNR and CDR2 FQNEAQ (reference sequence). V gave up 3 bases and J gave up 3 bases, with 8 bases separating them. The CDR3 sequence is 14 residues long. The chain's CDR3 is CASSFITYTGELFF. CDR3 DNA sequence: TGTGCCAGCAGCTTTATAACTTACACCGGGGAGCTGTTTTTT.

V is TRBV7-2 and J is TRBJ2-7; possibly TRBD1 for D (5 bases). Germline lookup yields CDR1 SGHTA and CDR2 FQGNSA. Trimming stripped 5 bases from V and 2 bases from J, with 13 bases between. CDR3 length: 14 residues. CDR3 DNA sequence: TGTGCCAGCAGCCCGCCGACAGTTACCTACGAGCAGTACTTC. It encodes CASSPPTVTYEQYF.

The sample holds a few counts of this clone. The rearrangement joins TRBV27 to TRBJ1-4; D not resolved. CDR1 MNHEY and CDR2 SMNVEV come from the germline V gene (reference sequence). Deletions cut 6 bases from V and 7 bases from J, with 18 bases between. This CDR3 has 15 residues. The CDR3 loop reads CASSPGRARSEKLFF. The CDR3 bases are TGTGCCAGCAGCCCTGGGAGGGCCAGAAGTGAAAAACTGTTTTTT.

The CDR3, as DNA: TGTGCCAGCTCACGAACCGGGGGGGACAGCTATAGCGGGGGGCTCTACGAGCAGTACTTC. It codes for CASSRTGGDSYSGGLYEQYF. The chain carries TRBV18 and TRBJ2-7; 10 bases match TRBD2. The V and J ends lost 4 bases and 3 bases, in that order; junction bases with no gene match: 21. The CDR3 totals 20 residues. Germline V lookup: CDR1 KGHSH, CDR2 LQKENI.

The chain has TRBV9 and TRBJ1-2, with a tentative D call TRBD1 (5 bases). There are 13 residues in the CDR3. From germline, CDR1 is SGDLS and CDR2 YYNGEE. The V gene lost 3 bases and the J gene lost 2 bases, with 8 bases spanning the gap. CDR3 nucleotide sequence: TGTGCCAGCAGCGAAAGGGGCAACTATGGCTACACCTTC. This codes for CASSERGNYGYTF.

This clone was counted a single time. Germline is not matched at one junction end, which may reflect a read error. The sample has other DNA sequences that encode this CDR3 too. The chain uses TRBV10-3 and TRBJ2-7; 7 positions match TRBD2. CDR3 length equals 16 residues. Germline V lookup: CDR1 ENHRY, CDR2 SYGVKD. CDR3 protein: CAISAGAAGNQYEQYF. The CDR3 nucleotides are TGCGCCATCAGTGCTGGGGCAGCGGGGAATCAATACGAGCAGTACTTC.

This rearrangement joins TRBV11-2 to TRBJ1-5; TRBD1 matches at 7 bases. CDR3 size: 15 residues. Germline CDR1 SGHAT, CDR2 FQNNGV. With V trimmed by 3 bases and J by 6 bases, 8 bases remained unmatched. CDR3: CASSFTHRGGQPQHF. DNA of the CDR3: TGTGCCAGCAGCTTCACCCACAGGGGTGGTCAGCCCCAGCATTTT.

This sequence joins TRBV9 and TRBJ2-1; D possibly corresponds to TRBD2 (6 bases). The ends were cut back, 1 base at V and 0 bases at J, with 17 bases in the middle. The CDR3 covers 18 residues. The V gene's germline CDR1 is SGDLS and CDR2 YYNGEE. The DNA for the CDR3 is TGTGCCAGCAGCGTAACCCCCGGCGGAGGGTTCTCCTACAATGAGCAGTTCTTC. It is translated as CASSVTPGGGFSYNEQFF.

The CDR3 sequence is CASSHSGGQETQYF. The CDR3 DNA reads as TGTGCCAGCAGCCATTCGGGGGGGCAAGAGACCCAGTACTTC. The chain joins TRBV2 to TRBJ2-5, with 8 bases matching TRBD2. The germline V gene encodes CDR1 SNHLY and CDR2 FYNNEI. The CDR3 has 14 amino acids. The V and J ends lost 6 bases and 2 bases, in that order; junction bases with no gene match: 5.

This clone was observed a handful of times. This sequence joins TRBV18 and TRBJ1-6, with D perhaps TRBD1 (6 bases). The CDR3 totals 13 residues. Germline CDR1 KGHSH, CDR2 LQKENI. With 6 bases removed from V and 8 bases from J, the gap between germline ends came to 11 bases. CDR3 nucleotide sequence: TGTGCCAGCTCCCCTAACAGGGATTCACCCCTCCACTTT. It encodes CASSPNRDSPLHF.

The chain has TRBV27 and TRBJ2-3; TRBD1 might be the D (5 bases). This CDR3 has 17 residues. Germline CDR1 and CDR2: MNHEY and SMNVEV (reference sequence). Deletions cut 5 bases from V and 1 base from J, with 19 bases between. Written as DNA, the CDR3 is TGTGCCAGCAGTACGTGGGTGGCTCAACAGGGCACAGATACGCAGTATTTT. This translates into CASSTWVAQQGTDTQYF.

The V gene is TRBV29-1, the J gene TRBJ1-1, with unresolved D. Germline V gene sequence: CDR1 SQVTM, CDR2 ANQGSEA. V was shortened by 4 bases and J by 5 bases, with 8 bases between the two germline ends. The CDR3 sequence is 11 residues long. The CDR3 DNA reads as TGCAGCGTTGCCACAACGACTGAAGCTTTCTTT. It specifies CSVATTTEAFF. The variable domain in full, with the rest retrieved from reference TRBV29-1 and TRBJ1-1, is SAVISQKPSRDICQRGTSLTIQCQVDSQVTMMFWYRQQPGQSLTLIATANQGSEATYESGFVIDKFPISRPNLTFSTLTVSNMSPEDSSIYLCSVATTTEAFFGQGTRLTVV.

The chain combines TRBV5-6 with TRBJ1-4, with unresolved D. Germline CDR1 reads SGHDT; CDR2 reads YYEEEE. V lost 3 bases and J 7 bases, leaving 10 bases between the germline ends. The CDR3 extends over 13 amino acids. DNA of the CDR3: TGTGCCAGCAGCTGGCGGCGAGGTGAAAAACTGTTTTTT. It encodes CASSWRRGEKLFF. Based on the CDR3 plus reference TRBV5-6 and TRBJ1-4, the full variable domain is DAGVTQSPTHLIKTRGQQVTLRCSPKSGHDTVSWYQQALGQGPQFIFQYYEEEERQRGNFPDRFSGHQFPNYSSELNVNALLLGDSALYLCASSWRRGEKLFFGSGTQLSVL.

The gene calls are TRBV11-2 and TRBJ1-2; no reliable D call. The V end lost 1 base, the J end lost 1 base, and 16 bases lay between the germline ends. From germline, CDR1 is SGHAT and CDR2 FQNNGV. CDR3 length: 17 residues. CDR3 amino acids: CASSLAGDGGLNYGYTF. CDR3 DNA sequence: TGTGCCAGCAGCTTAGCAGGCGACGGAGGACTTAACTATGGCTACACCTTC.

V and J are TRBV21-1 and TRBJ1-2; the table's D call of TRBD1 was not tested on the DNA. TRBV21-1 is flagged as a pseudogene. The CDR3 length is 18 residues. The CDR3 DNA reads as TGTGCCAGCAGCAAAGATAAGGGTGGGCAGGGGGCTAACTATGGCTACACCTTC. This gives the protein CASSKDKGGQGANYGYTF.